The TCR beta chain under discussion was sequenced for a study of blood T cells in healthy people across ages. A few counts support this clonotype. This may be a read error, as it is one base from a much larger clone. Isolated per sample were at least 7 million PBMCs. Unmatched junction bases numbered 10, after V lost 6 bases and J lost 11 bases. The CDR3 totals 14 residues. A second roughly 6 to 12 cycle PCR used barcoded and J-beta primers. MiXCR, applied by TCRdb to the 5' RACE reads, yields one record per CDR3 protein. The sample records hundreds of thousands of distinct CDR3 sequences, around 41% being singletons.

The clonotype originates from an elderly man in good health. The chain joins TRBV12-3 or TRBV12-4 to TRBJ2-5; TRBD2 matches at 12 bases. The material sequenced was blood. The CDR3 region has the DNA TGTGCCAGCAGGACCTCTAGCGGGGGGGGTGAGCAGTACTTC. It codes for CASRTSSGGGEQYF.